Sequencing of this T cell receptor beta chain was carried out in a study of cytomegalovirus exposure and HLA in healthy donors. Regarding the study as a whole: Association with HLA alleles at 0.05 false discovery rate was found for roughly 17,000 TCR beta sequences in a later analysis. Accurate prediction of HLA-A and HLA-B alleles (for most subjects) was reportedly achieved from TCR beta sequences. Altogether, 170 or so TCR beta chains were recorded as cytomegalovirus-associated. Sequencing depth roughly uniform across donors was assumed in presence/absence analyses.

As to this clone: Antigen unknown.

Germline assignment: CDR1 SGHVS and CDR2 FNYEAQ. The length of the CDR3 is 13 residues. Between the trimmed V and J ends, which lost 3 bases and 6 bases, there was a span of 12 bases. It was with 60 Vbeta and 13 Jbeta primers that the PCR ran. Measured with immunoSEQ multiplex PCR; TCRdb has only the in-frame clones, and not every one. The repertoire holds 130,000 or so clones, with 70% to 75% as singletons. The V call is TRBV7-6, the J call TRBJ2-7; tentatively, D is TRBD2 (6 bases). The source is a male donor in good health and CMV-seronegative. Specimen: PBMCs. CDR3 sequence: CASSLGGRVEQYF. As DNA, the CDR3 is TGTGCCAGCAGCTTGGGAGGCCGGGTCGAGCAGTACTTC.